This T cell receptor (beta chain) was obtained from a study of blood T cells in healthy people across ages. Trimming left V 1 base short and J 10 bases short, with 16 bases between. The CDR3 is 14 residues long. Germline CDR1 reads LGHDT; CDR2 reads YNNKEL (reference sequence). Primers used in a second PCR of about 6 to 11 cycles were a sample-barcoded 5' primer and a J-beta primer mix. TCRdb re-analysed the 5' RACE reads in MiXCR, keeping a single row per CDR3 protein. The table shows 1.5 million to 2 million distinct CDR3 sequences, with about 32% occurring only once. Sequencing was carried out using blood. The TCR comes from a woman in her twenties or thirties in good health. The V and J genes are TRBV3-1 and TRBJ1-1; the D is unclear. CDR3 region: CASSQGHSGALAFF. The DNA for the CDR3 is TGTGCCAGCAGCCAAGGGCACAGCGGCGCTTTAGCTTTCTTT. Drawing the rest from reference TRBV3-1 and TRBJ1-1, the complete variable domain is DTAVSQTPKYLVTQMGNDKSIKCEQNLGHDTMYWYKQDSKKFLKIMFSYNNKELIINETVPNRFSPKSPDKAHLNLHINSLELGDSAVYFCASSQGHSGALAFFGQGTRLTVV.